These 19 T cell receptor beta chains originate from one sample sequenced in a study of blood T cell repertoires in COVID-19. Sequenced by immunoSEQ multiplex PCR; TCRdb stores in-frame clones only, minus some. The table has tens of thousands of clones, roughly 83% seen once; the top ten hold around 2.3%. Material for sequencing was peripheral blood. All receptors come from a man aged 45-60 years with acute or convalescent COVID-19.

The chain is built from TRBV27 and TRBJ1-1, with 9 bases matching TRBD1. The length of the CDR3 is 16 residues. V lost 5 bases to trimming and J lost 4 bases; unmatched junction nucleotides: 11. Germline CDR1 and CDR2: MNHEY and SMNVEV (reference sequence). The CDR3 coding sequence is TGTGCCAGCAGTCTAAGGGACAGGGCTGGGCTCACTGAAGCTTTCTTT. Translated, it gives CASSLRDRAGLTEAFF.

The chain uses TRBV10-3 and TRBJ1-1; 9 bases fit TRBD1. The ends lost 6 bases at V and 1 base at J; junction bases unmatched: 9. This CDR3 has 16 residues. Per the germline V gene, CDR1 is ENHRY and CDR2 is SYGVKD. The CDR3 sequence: CAIRTGTGMGNTEAFF. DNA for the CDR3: TGTGCCATCAGGACCGGGACAGGGATGGGGAACACTGAAGCTTTCTTT.

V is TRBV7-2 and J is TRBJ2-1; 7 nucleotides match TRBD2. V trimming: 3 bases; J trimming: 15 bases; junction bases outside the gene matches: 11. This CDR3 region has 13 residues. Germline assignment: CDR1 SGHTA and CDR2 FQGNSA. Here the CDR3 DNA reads TGTGCCAGCAGCTTGGGAGGGGAGCTTAGTGGGTTCTTC. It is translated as CASSLGGELSGFF.

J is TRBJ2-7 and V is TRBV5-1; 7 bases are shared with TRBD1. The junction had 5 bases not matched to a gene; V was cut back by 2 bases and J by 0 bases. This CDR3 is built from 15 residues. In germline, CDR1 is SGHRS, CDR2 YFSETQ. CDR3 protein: CASSFSTGSSYEQYF. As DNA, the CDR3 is TGCGCCAGCAGCTTCTCGACAGGGAGCTCCTACGAGCAGTACTTC.

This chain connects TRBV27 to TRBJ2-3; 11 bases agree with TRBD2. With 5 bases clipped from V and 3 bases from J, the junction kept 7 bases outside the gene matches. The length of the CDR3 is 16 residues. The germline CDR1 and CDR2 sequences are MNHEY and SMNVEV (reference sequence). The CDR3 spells CASSPLAGGRTDTQYF. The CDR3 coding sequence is TGTGCCAGCAGTCCGTTAGCGGGGGGGCGAACAGATACGCAGTATTTT.

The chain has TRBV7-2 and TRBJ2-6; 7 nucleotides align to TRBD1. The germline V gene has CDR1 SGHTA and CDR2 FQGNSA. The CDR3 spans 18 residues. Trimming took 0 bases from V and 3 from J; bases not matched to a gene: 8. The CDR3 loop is CASSLAVRGKGGANVLTF. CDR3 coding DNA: TGTGCCAGCAGCTTAGCAGTCAGGGGGAAGGGTGGGGCCAACGTCCTGACTTTC.

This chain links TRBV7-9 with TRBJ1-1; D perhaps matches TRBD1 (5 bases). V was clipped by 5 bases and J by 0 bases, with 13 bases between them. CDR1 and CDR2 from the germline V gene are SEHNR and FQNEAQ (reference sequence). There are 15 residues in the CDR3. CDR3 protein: CASSPWGRLNTEAFF. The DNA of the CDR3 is TGTGCCAGCAGCCCCTGGGGCCGATTGAACACTGAAGCTTTCTTT.

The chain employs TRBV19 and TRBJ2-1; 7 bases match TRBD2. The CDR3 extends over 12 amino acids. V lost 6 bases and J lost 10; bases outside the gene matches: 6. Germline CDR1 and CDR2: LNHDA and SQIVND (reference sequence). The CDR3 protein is CASRRDYDEQFF. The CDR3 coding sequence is TGTGCCAGTAGAAGGGACTATGACGAGCAGTTCTTC.

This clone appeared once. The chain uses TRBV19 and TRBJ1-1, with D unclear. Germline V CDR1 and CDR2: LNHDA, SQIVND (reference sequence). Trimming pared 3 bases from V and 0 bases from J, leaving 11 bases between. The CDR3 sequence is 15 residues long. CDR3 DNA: TGTGCCAGTAGTATGTGGCCATCGATGAACACTGAAGCTTTCTTT. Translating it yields CASSMWPSMNTEAFF.

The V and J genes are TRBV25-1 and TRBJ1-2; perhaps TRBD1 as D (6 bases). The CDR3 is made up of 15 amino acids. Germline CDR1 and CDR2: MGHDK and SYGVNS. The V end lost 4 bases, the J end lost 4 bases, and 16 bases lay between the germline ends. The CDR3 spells CASSASRGSGYGYTF. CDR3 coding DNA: TGTGCCAGCAGTGCATCCAGGGGTTCTGGCTATGGCTACACCTTC.

The CDR3 reads CASSKSSTDTQYF. CDR3 sequence (DNA): TGTGCCAGCAGCAAATCCAGCACAGATACGCAGTATTTT. The V and J genes are TRBV12-3 or TRBV12-4 and TRBJ2-3; D uncertain. Trimming removed 6 bases from V and 0 bases from J, with 7 bases in between. This CDR3 has 13 residues.

As DNA, the CDR3 is TGTGCCACCAGAGGGGGCAGGGGAAATAGCATGGCTTTCTTT. Amino acids: CATRGGRGNSMAFF. J is TRBJ1-1 and V is TRBV2, with TRBD1 matching over 7 bases. Trimming at V came to 10 bases and at J to 11 bases, leaving 19 bases not matched to a gene. Germline V gene data show CDR1 as SNHLY and CDR2 as FYNNEI. There are 14 residues in the CDR3.

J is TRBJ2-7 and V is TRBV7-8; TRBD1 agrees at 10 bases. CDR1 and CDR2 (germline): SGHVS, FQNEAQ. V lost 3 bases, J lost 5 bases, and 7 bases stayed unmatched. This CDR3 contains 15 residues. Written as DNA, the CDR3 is TGTGCCAGCAGCTTTCCGGACAGGGGGATCAACGAGCAGTACTTC. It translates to CASSFPDRGINEQYF.

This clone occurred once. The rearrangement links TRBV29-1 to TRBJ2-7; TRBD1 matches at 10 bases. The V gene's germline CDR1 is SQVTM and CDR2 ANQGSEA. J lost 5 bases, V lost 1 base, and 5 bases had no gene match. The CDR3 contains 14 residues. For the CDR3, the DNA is TGCAGCGTTGAAGCCGGGACAGGGGTAGACGAGCAGTACTTC. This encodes CSVEAGTGVDEQYF.

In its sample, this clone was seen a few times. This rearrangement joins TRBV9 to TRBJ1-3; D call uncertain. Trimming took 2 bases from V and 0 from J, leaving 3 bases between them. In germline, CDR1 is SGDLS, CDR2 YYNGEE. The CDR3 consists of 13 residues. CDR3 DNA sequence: TGTGCCAGCAGCGTCCGCTCTGGAAACACCATATATTTT. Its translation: CASSVRSGNTIYF. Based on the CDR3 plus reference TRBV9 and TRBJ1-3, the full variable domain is DSGVTQTPKHLITATGQRVTLRCSPRSGDLSVYWYQQSLDQGLQFLIQYYNGEERAKGNILERFSAQQFPDLHSELNLSSLELGDSALYFCASSVRSGNTIYFGEGSWLTVV.

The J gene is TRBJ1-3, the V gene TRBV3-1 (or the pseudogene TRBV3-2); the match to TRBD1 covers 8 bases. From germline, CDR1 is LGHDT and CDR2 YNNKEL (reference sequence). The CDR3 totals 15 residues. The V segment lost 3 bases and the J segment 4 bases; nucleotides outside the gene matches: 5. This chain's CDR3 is CASSHQGAKGNTIYF. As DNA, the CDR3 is TGTGCCAGCAGCCATCAGGGGGCAAAGGGAAACACCATATATTTT.

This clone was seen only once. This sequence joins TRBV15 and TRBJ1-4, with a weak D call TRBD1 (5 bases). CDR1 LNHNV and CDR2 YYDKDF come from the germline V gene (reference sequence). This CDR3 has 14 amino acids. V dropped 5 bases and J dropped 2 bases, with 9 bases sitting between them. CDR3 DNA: TGTGCCACCAGCCCCGGGGGGACTAATGAAAAACTGTTTTTT. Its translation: CATSPGGTNEKLFF.

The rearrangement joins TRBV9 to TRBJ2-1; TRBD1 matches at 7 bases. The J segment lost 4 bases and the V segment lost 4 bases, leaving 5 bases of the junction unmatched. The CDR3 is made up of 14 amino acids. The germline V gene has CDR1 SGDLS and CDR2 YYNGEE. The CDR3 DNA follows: TGTGCCAGCAGCTTCCGGGACAGATACAATGAGCAGTTCTTC. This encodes CASSFRDRYNEQFF.

CDR3 DNA: TGTGCCAGCAGCCGGGCAGGTATTAATTCACCCCTCCACTTT. Protein: CASSRAGINSPLHF. The genes are TRBV14 and TRBJ1-6; no reliable D call. Between the trimmed V and J ends, which lost 4 bases and 6 bases, there was a span of 10 bases. CDR1 is SGHDN, CDR2 FVKESK, per germline. The CDR3 length is 14 residues.